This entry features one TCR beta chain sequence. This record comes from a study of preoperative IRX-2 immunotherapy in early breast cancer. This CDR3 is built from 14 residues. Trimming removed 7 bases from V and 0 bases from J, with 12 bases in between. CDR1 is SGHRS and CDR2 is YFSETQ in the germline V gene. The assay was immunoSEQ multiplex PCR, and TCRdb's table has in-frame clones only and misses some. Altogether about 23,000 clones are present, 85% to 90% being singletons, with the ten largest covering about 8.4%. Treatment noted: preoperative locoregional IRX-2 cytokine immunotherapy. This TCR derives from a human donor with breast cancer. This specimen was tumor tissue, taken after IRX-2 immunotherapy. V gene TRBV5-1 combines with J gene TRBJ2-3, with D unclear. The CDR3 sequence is CASQTHTSTDTQYF. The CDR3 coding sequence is TGCGCCAGCCAAACCCATACTAGCACAGATACGCAGTATTTT.